This TCR beta chain was found in a study of graft-versus-host responses after intestinal transplantation. Study-level background: Multivisceral, liver-intestinal, or isolated intestinal grafts were transplanted into recipients.

CDR1 and CDR2 from the germline V gene are MNHEY and SMNVEV (reference sequence). Trimming removed 0 bases at V and 3 bases at J, with 9 bases between. This CDR3 is built from 15 residues. Findings and limits, study-wide: Declining HvG levels early post-transplant were linked to peak circulating GvH clone levels. Individuals carrying graft-donor T cell macrochimerism showed high graft-versus-host to host-versus-graft clonal ratios in allografts. Detected in recipient marrow were GvH clones, some of which were first observed in ileum or blood.

As to this clone: Its antigen is still unknown.

Libraries were prepared by immunoSEQ multiplex PCR; TCRdb keeps only in-frame clonotypes and omits some of them. Counted here are tens of thousands of clones, about 93% occurring once; the ten biggest clones make up about 0.72%. Specimen: PBMCs, collected 16 days after intestinal transplant. The gene calls are TRBV27 and TRBJ2-1; D is undetermined. This receptor was taken from a human patient who received an intestinal transplant, so some T cells may come from the graft donor. DNA of the CDR3: TGTGCCAGCAGTTTATCAGGGTCCGACTACAATGAGCAGTTCTTC. Translation gives CASSLSGSDYNEQFF.